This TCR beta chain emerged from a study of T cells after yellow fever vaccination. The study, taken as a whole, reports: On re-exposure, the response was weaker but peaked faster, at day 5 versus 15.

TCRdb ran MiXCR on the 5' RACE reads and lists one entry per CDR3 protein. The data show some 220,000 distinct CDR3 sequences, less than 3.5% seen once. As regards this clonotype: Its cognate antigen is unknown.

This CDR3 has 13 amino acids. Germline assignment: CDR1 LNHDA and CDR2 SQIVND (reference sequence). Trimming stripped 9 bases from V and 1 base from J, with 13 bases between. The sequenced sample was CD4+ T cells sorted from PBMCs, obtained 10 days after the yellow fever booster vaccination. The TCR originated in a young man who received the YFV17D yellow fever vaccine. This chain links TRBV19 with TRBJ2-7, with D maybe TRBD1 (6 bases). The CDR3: CASTWGRSYEQYF. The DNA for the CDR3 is TGTGCCAGCACCTGGGGGCGATCCTACGAGCAGTACTTC.